Only a few counts were recorded for the clone carrying this T cell receptor beta chain. Antigen specificity is unknown. Amplified TCR beta CDR3 regions came from RNA transcripts. TCR CDR3 regions were first amplified by RT-PCR with HTBI primers. TCRdb processed the multiplex PCR reads anew with MiXCR; each CDR3 protein has one entry. This sample has roughly 520,000 distinct CDR3 sequences, with approximately 25% found just once. Patients affected by ophthalmopathy presented a Clinical Activity Score of at least 3, a NOSPECS grade of at least 4, and disease duration below 3 months. Fresh peripheral blood, around 10 ml of it, supplied the PBMCs. The data stem from a study of T cells in Graves' hyperthyroidism and ophthalmopathy. Study background: Peripheral blood was drawn at first diagnosis, prior to all treatment.

Findings and caveats of the study: In simple terms, a model built on 13 V-J features told ophthalmopathy apart from stable hyperthyroidism.

The V end was cut by 5 bases, the J end by 2 bases, with 15 bases between. Germline CDR1 and CDR2: MNHEY and SVGAGI. CDR3 length equals 15 residues. V gene TRBV6-5 combines with J gene TRBJ1-2; a weak D match, TRBD1 (6 bases). Sequencing was carried out using blood. The receptor was derived from a woman aged 25 to 39 with Graves' ophthalmopathy. The CDR3 protein is CASSPGPGTNYGYTF. In nucleotides, the CDR3 is TGTGCCAGCAGTCCCGGGCCGGGGACAAACTATGGCTACACCTTC.